The 13 T cell receptor beta chains in this list originate from one sample, sequenced in a study of early T cells in non-severe SARS-CoV-2 infection. MiXCR was run by TCRdb on the 5' RACE reads, yielding one entry per CDR3 protein. The profile shows roughly 25,000 distinct CDR3 sequences, about 4% of them singletons. The sequenced sample consisted of whole blood. Receptor source: an adult who was a healthcare worker with PCR-confirmed SARS-CoV-2 infection or an uninfected control (not recorded which).

The V gene is TRBV5-1, the J gene TRBJ2-1; D gene ambiguous. V lost 0 bases to trimming and J lost 3 bases, with 7 bases between them. CDR3 length equals 14 residues. Germline lookup yields CDR1 SGHRS and CDR2 YFSETQ. The CDR3 DNA reads as TGCGCCAGCAGCTTGGCCCAACTCTACAATGAGCAGTTCTTC. This sequence encodes CASSLAQLYNEQFF.

This clonotype showed up many times. This chain uses TRBV27 with TRBJ2-2; D is undetermined. This CDR3 contains 17 residues. V gave up 3 bases and J gave up 0 bases, with 14 bases separating them. In germline, CDR1 is MNHEY, CDR2 SMNVEV (reference sequence). The CDR3 is CASSFGSVGSNTGELFF. CDR3 bases: TGTGCCAGCAGTTTTGGTTCGGTTGGGTCGAACACCGGGGAGCTGTTTTTT.

This clonotype was recorded many times. The rearrangement uses TRBV7-2 and TRBJ2-1; D is ambiguous. The CDR3 is 14 amino acids. V lost 2 bases and J lost 2, with 7 bases in between. CDR1 and CDR2 (germline): SGHTA, FQGNSA. The chain's CDR3 is CASSLLNPYNEQFF. CDR3 in DNA: TGTGCCAGCAGCTTACTTAATCCCTACAATGAGCAGTTCTTC.

This clonotype came up a few times. The rearrangement uses TRBV7-2 and TRBJ2-7; D remains unclear. V lost 3 bases, J lost 3 bases, and 12 bases lay in between. The CDR3 has 14 residues. Germline CDR1 and CDR2: SGHTA and FQGNSA. Here the CDR3 reads CASSFEVAHYEQYF. The CDR3 DNA is TGTGCCAGCAGCTTCGAGGTTGCCCACTACGAGCAGTACTTC.

This clonotype was seen ten or more times. The chain has TRBV7-3 and TRBJ2-3, with TRBD2 identical over 8 bases. Trimming cost V 5 bases and J 4 bases; bases outside gene matches: 17. The CDR3 is 18 amino acids. CDR1 SGHTA and CDR2 FQGTGA come from the germline V gene. CDR3 in amino acids: CASSPYNGGEAVPDTQYF. CDR3 in DNA: TGTGCCAGCAGCCCCTATAACGGGGGGGAAGCCGTTCCAGATACGCAGTATTTT. Variable domain in full (rest from reference TRBV7-3 and TRBJ2-3): GAGVSQTPSNKVTEKGKYVELRCDPISGHTALYWYRQSLGQGPEFLIYFQGTGAADDSGLPNDRFFAVRPEGSVSTLKIQRTERGDSAVYLCASSPYNGGEAVPDTQYFGPGTRLTVL.

The CDR3 spells CASSPAALAGRNEQFF. In nucleotides, the CDR3 is TGCGCCAGCAGCCCCGCGGCACTAGCGGGACGGAATGAGCAGTTCTTC. This rearrangement joins TRBV4-3 to TRBJ2-1, with 10 nucleotides matching TRBD2. The germline V gene encodes CDR1 LGHNA and CDR2 YSLEER. This CDR3 has 16 amino acids. With 4 bases clipped from V and 7 bases from J, the junction kept 10 bases outside the gene matches.

As for this clonotype: A junction boundary mismatches the germline segment, possibly from a read error. This chain joins TRBV7-2 and TRBJ2-2; D is possibly TRBD2 (6 bases). Germline CDR1 and CDR2: SGHTA and FQGNSA. This CDR3 has 16 residues. The CDR3: CASTLKGRERVGELFF. For the CDR3, the DNA is TGTGCCAGCACCTTAAAGGGACGGGAGAGGGTCGGGGAGCTGTTTTTT.

This clonotype has a count of ten or more. This chain links TRBV19 with TRBJ2-3, with 10 bases identical to TRBD2. The CDR3 runs to 15 residues. CDR1 LNHDA and CDR2 SQIVND come from the germline V gene (reference sequence). V lost 4 bases and J lost 3; bases outside the gene matches: 4. CDR3 amino acids: CASSTSSGRTDTQYF. Written as DNA, the CDR3 is TGTGCCAGTAGTACCTCTAGCGGGAGAACAGATACGCAGTATTTT.

This clonotype was recorded many times. The V call is TRBV11-2, the J call TRBJ2-2; D is unclear. Germline V gives CDR1 SGHAT, CDR2 FQNNGV. V lost 3 bases, J lost 6 bases, and 17 bases lay in between. CDR3 length: 16 amino acids. CDR3 residues: CASSLYAVPPAGELFF. CDR3 sequence (DNA): TGTGCCAGCAGCTTGTATGCCGTTCCCCCGGCCGGGGAGCTGTTTTTT.

Ten or more counts support this clonotype. The CDR3 sequence is CASSPGHRGGYTF. CDR3 bases: TGTGCCAGCAGCCCGGGACACCGAGGCGGCTACACCTTC. The rearrangement joins TRBV5-6 to TRBJ1-2, with D possibly TRBD1 on 6 matching bases. Germline V gives CDR1 SGHDT, CDR2 YYEEEE. The V end lost 4 bases, the J end lost 8 bases, and 15 bases lay between the germline ends. The CDR3 length is 13 residues.

The chain employs TRBV5-1 and TRBJ2-2; D ambiguous. In germline, CDR1 is SGHRS, CDR2 YFSETQ. This CDR3 has 14 amino acids. V was trimmed by 2 bases and J by 6 bases, leaving 11 bases between them. The chain's CDR3 is CASSFYTEAGELFF. The CDR3 nucleotides are TGCGCCAGCAGCTTTTATACGGAAGCCGGGGAGCTGTTTTTT.

This clonotype was counted at least ten times. The chain carries TRBV20-1 and TRBJ2-3; 7 bases are shared with TRBD2. V lost 0 bases, J lost 4 bases, and 4 bases stayed unmatched. CDR1 is DFQATT, CDR2 SNEGSKA, per germline (reference sequence). The CDR3 is 14 residues long. The DNA for the CDR3 is TGCAGTGCTAGAGATCCGCGGGAGTCAGATACGCAGTATTTT. Amino acids: CSARDPRESDTQYF.

This clonotype appeared many times. This chain connects TRBV11-2 to TRBJ2-1; 9 bases fit TRBD2. With 5 bases clipped from V and 9 bases from J, the junction kept 11 bases outside the gene matches. The CDR3 runs to 15 residues. Germline lookup yields CDR1 SGHAT and CDR2 FQNNGV. The CDR3 DNA sequence: TGTGCCAGCAGCCCGGTGAGCGGGAGGAGGGGTGAGCAGTTCTTC. Translating it yields CASSPVSGRRGEQFF.